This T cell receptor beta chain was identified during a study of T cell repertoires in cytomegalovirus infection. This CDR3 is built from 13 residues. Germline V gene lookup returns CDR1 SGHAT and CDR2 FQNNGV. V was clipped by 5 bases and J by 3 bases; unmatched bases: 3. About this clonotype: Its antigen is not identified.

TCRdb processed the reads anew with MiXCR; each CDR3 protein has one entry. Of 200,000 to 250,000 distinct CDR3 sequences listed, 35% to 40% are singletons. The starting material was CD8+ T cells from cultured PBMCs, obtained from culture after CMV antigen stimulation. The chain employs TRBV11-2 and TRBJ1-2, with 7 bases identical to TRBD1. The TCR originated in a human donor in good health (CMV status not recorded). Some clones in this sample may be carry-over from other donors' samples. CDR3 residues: CASSPTGDYGYTF. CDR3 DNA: TGTGCCAGCAGCCCAACAGGGGACTATGGCTACACCTTC.